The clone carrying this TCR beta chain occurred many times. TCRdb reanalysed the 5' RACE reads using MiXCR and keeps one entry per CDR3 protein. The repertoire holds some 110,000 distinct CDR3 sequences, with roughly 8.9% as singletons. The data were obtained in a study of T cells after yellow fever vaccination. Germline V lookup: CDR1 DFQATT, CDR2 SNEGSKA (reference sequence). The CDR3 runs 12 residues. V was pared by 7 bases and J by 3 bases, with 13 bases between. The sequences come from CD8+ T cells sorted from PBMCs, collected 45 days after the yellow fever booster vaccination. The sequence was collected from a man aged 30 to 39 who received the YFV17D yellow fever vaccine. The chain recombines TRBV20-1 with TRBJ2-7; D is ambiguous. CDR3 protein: CSVARRDYEQYF. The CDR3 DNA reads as TGCAGTGTGGCCAGGCGAGACTACGAGCAGTACTTC.